The 14 T cell receptor beta chains given below trace back to one sample, sequenced in a study of graft-versus-host responses after intestinal transplantation. Responders (about 200,000, CFSE-labeled) were co-plated with about 200,000 irradiated, violet-dye-labeled stimulators. Using immunoSEQ multiplex PCR, the repertoire was profiled, and TCRdb retains in-frame clones only, with some absent. This table has 8,000 to 10,000 clones, around a quarter appearing once. The specimen was alloreactive CD8+ T cells from a mixed lymphocyte reaction culture, collected before transplantation. The subset: CFSE-low proliferating T cells sorted from approximately 6-day pre-transplant mixed lymphocyte reaction (GvH or HvG direction). All receptors derive from a human patient who was an organ donor for intestinal transplantation.

V gene TRBV7-9 combines with J gene TRBJ2-3; no clear D gene. CDR1 is SEHNR and CDR2 is FQNEAQ in the germline V gene (reference sequence). Trimming stripped 4 bases from V and 5 bases from J, with 19 bases between. The CDR3 totals 16 residues. The CDR3 region has the DNA TGTGCCAGCAGCTACGGGCGCACGGCTAGTATAGATACGCAGTATTTT. This translates into CASSYGRTASIDTQYF.

In its sample, this clone ranks as large (0.1 to 1%). The chain carries TRBV4-3 and TRBJ1-6, with D tentatively TRBD1 (5 bases). Germline V gene data show CDR1 as LGHNA and CDR2 as YSLEER. The CDR3 is 15 residues long. V lost 0 bases and J lost 4, with 7 bases in between. The DNA of the CDR3 is TGCGCCAGCAGCCAAGATCAGGGTTATAATTCACCCCTCCACTTT. Its translation is CASSQDQGYNSPLHF.

The chain combines TRBV27 with TRBJ1-5, with D possibly TRBD1 on 6 matching bases. This CDR3 spans 13 amino acids. Germline lookup yields CDR1 MNHEY and CDR2 SMNVEV (reference sequence). V shed 4 bases and J shed 2 bases, with 6 bases lying between them. CDR3 coding DNA: TGTGCCAGCAGTTACAGGGGCAATCAGCCCCAGCATTTT. It yields the protein CASSYRGNQPQHF.

This clone was observed a handful of times. V is TRBV7-9 and J is TRBJ2-7; a possible D gene is TRBD2 (5 bases). Trimming removed 6 bases from V and 2 bases from J, with 11 bases in between. The CDR3 loop spans 13 amino acids. Looked up from germline, CDR1 is SEHNR and CDR2 is FQNEAQ (reference sequence). The CDR3 coding sequence is TGTGCCAGCAGTTCTCTCGGGACCTACGAGCAGTACTTC. Amino acids: CASSSLGTYEQYF.

This clone was detected only a few times. Since a much larger clone is just one base distant, this may be a read error. The J gene is TRBJ2-7, the V gene TRBV6-5; D remains unclear. This CDR3 is 12 amino acids long. Looked up from germline, CDR1 is MNHEY and CDR2 is SVGAGI. With 6 bases removed from V and 4 bases from J, the gap between germline ends came to 10 bases. CDR3 DNA: TGTGCCAGCAGGCCGGACCCTTACGAGCAGTACTTC. Residues: CASRPDPYEQYF.

V usage is TRBV6-1 and J usage is TRBJ1-1; 8 nucleotides agree with TRBD1. The J segment lost 7 bases and the V segment lost 6 bases, leaving 4 bases of the junction unmatched. CDR3 length: 12 residues. CDR1 and CDR2 (germline): MNHNS, SASEGT. The CDR3 sequence: CASSRTGFEAFF. Written as DNA, the CDR3 is TGTGCCAGCAGCCGGACAGGGTTTGAAGCTTTCTTT.

The chain employs TRBV6-5 and TRBJ1-3; 9 bases align to TRBD1. The trim removed 7 bases at V and 0 bases at J, leaving 4 bases unmatched. Germline V gene data show CDR1 as MNHEY and CDR2 as SVGAGI. The CDR3 is 15 amino acids. The CDR3 DNA sequence: TGTGCCAGCACCCCGGACAGGGGCTCTGGAAACACCATATATTTT. Translating gives CASTPDRGSGNTIYF.

On this clone itself: It may be a read error: a sequence one base away is much more abundant. The V gene is TRBV30, the J gene TRBJ2-7, with 12 positions matching TRBD1. The CDR3 covers 14 residues. Germline CDR1 reads GTSNPN; CDR2 reads SVGIG (reference sequence). With V trimmed by 3 bases and J by 6 bases, 6 bases remained unmatched. In DNA, the CDR3 is TGTGCCTGGAGGGAGGGACAGGGGGCATCCGAGCAGTACTTC. Amino acid sequence: CAWREGQGASEQYF. Drawing the rest from reference TRBV30 and TRBJ2-7, the complete variable domain is SQTIHQWPATLVQPVGSPLSLECTVEGTSNPNLYWYRQAAGRGLQLLFYSVGIGQISSEVPQNLSASRPQDRQFILSSKKLLLSDSGFYLCAWREGQGASEQYFGPGTRLTVT.

This clone was seen more than once but under ten times. J is TRBJ2-6 and V is TRBV11-2; maybe TRBD1 (5 bases). This CDR3 contains 15 residues. Trimming removed 2 bases at V and 3 bases at J, with 8 bases between. The germline gives CDR1 SGHAT, CDR2 FQNNGV. The CDR3 loop reads CASSLSGNGANVLTF. The CDR3 DNA reads as TGTGCCAGCAGCTTATCAGGGAATGGGGCCAACGTCCTGACTTTC.

About this clone itself: Other DNA variants within this sample encode the same CDR3. The CDR3 protein is CASSQDSGTSGGVYEQYF. The DNA of the CDR3 is TGCGCCAGCAGCCAAGATTCAGGAACTAGCGGGGGGGTGTACGAGCAGTACTTC. V is TRBV4-3 and J is TRBJ2-7; 13 bases are a match to TRBD2. J lost 4 bases, V lost 0 bases, and 9 bases had no gene match. The germline gives CDR1 LGHNA, CDR2 YSLEER. The CDR3 runs 18 residues.

This clone has more than one count but fewer than ten. The V call is TRBV7-2, the J call TRBJ2-7, with D perhaps matching TRBD1 (5 bases). The V end was cut by 3 bases, the J end by 2 bases, with 14 bases between. CDR1 and CDR2 (germline): SGHTA, FQGNSA. This CDR3 comprises 15 residues. This CDR3 is CASSFFQGDTYEQYF. CDR3 in DNA: TGTGCCAGCAGCTTCTTCCAGGGTGATACCTACGAGCAGTACTTC.

This clone was counted a few times. This chain joins TRBV11-3 and TRBJ2-5; 7 nucleotides match TRBD1. CDR1 is SGHNT, CDR2 YENEEA, per germline. The CDR3 is made up of 13 amino acids. Trimming removed 5 bases from V and 5 bases from J; junction bases left unmatched: 5. CDR3: CASSQGTVETQYF. The CDR3 DNA is TGTGCCAGCAGCCAAGGGACAGTTGAGACCCAGTACTTC.

This clone has more than one count but fewer than ten. The V and J genes are TRBV4-1 and TRBJ2-7; the D gene is possibly TRBD1 (6 bases). Per the germline V gene, CDR1 is MGHRA and CDR2 is YSYEKL. CDR3 length equals 15 residues. V lost 1 base and J 3 bases, leaving 13 bases between the germline ends. CDR3 nucleotide sequence: TGCGCCAGCAGCCAAGTCCTTAGGGGGAACTACGAGCAGTACTTC. It codes for CASSQVLRGNYEQYF.

This chain links TRBV6-8 with TRBJ1-1; 7 nucleotides line up with TRBD1. Germline CDR1 and CDR2: MNHGY and SAAAGT. The length of the CDR3 is 13 residues. Trimming removed 5 bases from V and 4 bases from J; junction bases left unmatched: 4. The CDR3 region has the DNA TGTGCCAGCAGTCAGTACAGGGGCACTGAAGCTTTCTTT. This gives the protein CASSQYRGTEAFF.